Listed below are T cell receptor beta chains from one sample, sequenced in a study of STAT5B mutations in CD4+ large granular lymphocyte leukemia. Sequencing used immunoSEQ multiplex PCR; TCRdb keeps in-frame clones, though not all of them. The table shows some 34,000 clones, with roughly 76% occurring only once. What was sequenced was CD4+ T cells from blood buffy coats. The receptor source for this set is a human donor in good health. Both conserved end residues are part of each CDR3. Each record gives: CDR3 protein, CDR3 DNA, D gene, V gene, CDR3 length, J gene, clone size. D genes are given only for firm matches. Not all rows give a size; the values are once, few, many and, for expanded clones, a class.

CASSGRDREAEAFF | TGTGCCAGCAGCGGCCGGGACAGGGAAGCTGAAGCTTTCTTT | TRBD1 | TRBV9 | 14 | TRBJ1-1 | NA
CASSPREMNTEAFF | TGTGCCAGCAGCCCACGCGAAATGAACACTGAAGCTTTCTTT | NA | TRBV7-6 | 14 | TRBJ1-1 | NA
CASSLFGSYNEQFF | TGTGCCAGCAGTTTATTTGGCTCCTACAATGAGCAGTTCTTC | NA | TRBV27 | 14 | TRBJ2-1 | NA
CASTSQGVASYEQYF | TGTGCCAGCACCTCCCAGGGAGTGGCCTCCTACGAGCAGTACTTC | NA | TRBV6-1 | 15 | TRBJ2-7 | NA
CASSYSIAGGANVLTF | TGTGCCAGCAGTTACTCGATTGCGGGAGGGGCCAACGTCCTGACTTTC | NA | TRBV6-5 | 16 | TRBJ2-6 | NA
CAWSLGWNTEAFF | TGTGCCTGGAGTTTGGGTTGGAACACTGAAGCTTTCTTT | NA | TRBV30 | 13 | TRBJ1-1 | few
CAWGRATYNEQFF | TGTGCCTGGGGCCGGGCCACCTACAATGAGCAGTTCTTC | NA | TRBV30 | 13 | TRBJ2-1 | NA
CASSPRQGGRYEQYF | TGTGCCAGCAGCCCTAGACAGGGGGGCCGCTACGAGCAGTACTTC | TRBD1 | TRBV9 | 15 | TRBJ2-7 | NA
CASSSTGGGGQPQHF | TGTGCCAGCAGTTCGACAGGGGGCGGCGGTCAGCCCCAGCATTTT | TRBD1 | TRBV6-5 | 15 | TRBJ1-5 | NA
CASSFQGSGETQYF | TGTGCCAGTTCCTTCCAGGGGAGTGGGGAGACCCAGTACTTC | NA | TRBV19 | 14 | TRBJ2-5 | NA
CASSPQGTGTRGGLNTEAFF | TGTGCCAGCTCACCGCAGGGGACAGGGACCAGGGGGGGTCTGAACACTGAAGCTTTCTTT | TRBD1 | TRBV18 | 20 | TRBJ1-1 | NA
CASSLFQVDSPLHF | TGTGCCAGCAGCTTGTTCCAGGTAGACTCACCCCTCCACTTT | NA | TRBV5-4 | 14 | TRBJ1-6 | few
CASSDRTGKNTEAFF | TGTGCCAGCAGTGACCGGACAGGGAAGAACACTGAAGCTTTCTTT | TRBD1 | TRBV2 | 15 | TRBJ1-1 | few
CARGAGATNEKLFF | TGTGCCCGGGGGGCAGGGGCCACTAATGAAAAACTGTTTTTT | NA | TRBV30 | 14 | TRBJ1-4 | NA
CASSQSGRYNEQFF | TGTGCCAGCTCACAATCAGGTCGTTACAATGAGCAGTTCTTC | NA | TRBV18 | 14 | TRBJ2-1 | once
CAWSQPALGQPQHF | TGTGCCTGGAGCCAACCGGCACTTGGGCAGCCCCAGCATTTT | NA | TRBV30 | 14 | TRBJ1-5 | NA
CASSSVPTGATNEKLFF | TGTGCCAGCAGCTCCGTGCCAACAGGAGCAACTAATGAAAAACTGTTTTTT | NA | TRBV5-4 | 17 | TRBJ1-4 | NA
CAWSPGSNQPQHF | TGTGCCTGGAGTCCGGGGAGCAATCAGCCCCAGCATTTT | NA | TRBV30 | 13 | TRBJ1-5 | NA
CASEGTANQPQHF | TGTGCCAGCGAGGGGACAGCGAATCAGCCCCAGCATTTT | TRBD1 | TRBV6-1 | 13 | TRBJ1-5 | NA
CASSGQPTGTGEQYF | TGTGCCAGCAGCGGGCAACCGACAGGGACGGGCGAGCAGTACTTC | TRBD1 | TRBV5-8 | 15 | TRBJ2-7 | once
CASMTGSNQPQHF | TGTGCCAGCATGACAGGGAGCAATCAGCCCCAGCATTTT | TRBD1 | TRBV2 | 13 | TRBJ1-5 | NA
CASSAPSEGGSMNTEAFF | TGTGCCAGCAGTGCTCCCTCTGAGGGGGGGAGTATGAACACTGAAGCTTTCTTT | NA | TRBV6-1 | 18 | TRBJ1-1 | once
CASSSAAAGAFF | TGCGCCAGCAGCTCCGCGGCGGCGGGGGCTTTCTTT | NA | TRBV5-1 | 12 | TRBJ1-1 | NA
CASSAVGNPDTEAFF | TGCGCCAGCAGCGCAGTAGGCAACCCAGACACTGAAGCTTTCTTT | NA | TRBV5-1 | 15 | TRBJ1-1 | NA
CSCRTAGGSSYEQYF | TGCAGCTGCCGTACGGCGGGAGGGAGCTCCTACGAGCAGTACTTC | TRBD2 | TRBV29-1 | 15 | TRBJ2-7 | NA
CASGFTGVDNSPLHF | TGTGCTAGTGGTTTCACAGGGGTCGATAATTCACCCCTCCACTTT | TRBD1 | TRBV12-5 | 15 | TRBJ1-6 | NA
CASSVSAAANEKLFF | TGTGCCAGCAGTGTAAGCGCAGCGGCTAATGAAAAACTGTTTTTT | NA | TRBV2 | 15 | TRBJ1-4 | few
CASSAGTGLLSTEAFF | TGTGCCAGCAGCGCCGGGACAGGTCTCCTTTCCACTGAAGCTTTCTTT | TRBD1 | TRBV9 | 16 | TRBJ1-1 | NA
CATSRDPGAGANVLTF | TGTGCCACCAGCAGAGATCCCGGGGCTGGGGCCAACGTCCTGACTTTC | NA | TRBV15 | 16 | TRBJ2-6 | once
CASSLDGLPQGYTF | TGTGCCAGCAGCTTAGATGGCCTTCCGCAGGGCTACACCTTC | NA | TRBV7-2 | 14 | TRBJ1-2 | NA
CASSLGGGVAGPTQYF | TGTGCCAGCAGCTTGGGGGGGGGCGTAGCGGGGCCTACGCAGTATTTT | TRBD2 | TRBV5-6 | 16 | TRBJ2-3 | NA
CASSLGLAPYNEQFF | TGCGCCAGCAGCCTCGGACTAGCCCCCTACAATGAGCAGTTCTTC | TRBD2 | TRBV10-2 | 15 | TRBJ2-1 | NA
CAISAGQVTYEQYF | TGTGCCATCAGTGCGGGGCAGGTCACCTACGAGCAGTACTTC | NA | TRBV10-3 | 14 | TRBJ2-7 | NA
CAWSPAGTEGNTIYF | TGTGCCTGGAGTCCAGCCGGGACAGAGGGAAACACCATATATTTT | TRBD1 | TRBV30 | 15 | TRBJ1-3 | NA
CASSPVGSYYGYTF | TGTGCCAGCAGTCCCGTAGGGTCTTACTATGGCTACACCTTC | NA | TRBV27 | 14 | TRBJ1-2 | NA
CASSSQGGTYEQYF | TGCGCCAGCAGCTCACAGGGGGGAACCTACGAGCAGTACTTC | TRBD1 | TRBV5-1 | 14 | TRBJ2-7 | NA
CASTLGGTGNTIYF | TGTGCCAGCACCTTGGGGGGTACTGGAAACACCATATATTTT | NA | TRBV6-5 | 14 | TRBJ1-3 | NA
CASSPRTSGGASRSDTQYF | TGTGCCAGCAGCCCCAGGACTAGCGGGGGGGCAAGTCGTTCGGATACGCAGTATTTT | TRBD2 | TRBV7-8 | 19 | TRBJ2-3 | NA
CASRVFSGANVLTF | TGTGCCAGCAGGGTCTTTTCTGGGGCCAACGTCCTGACTTTC | NA | TRBV6-1 | 14 | TRBJ2-6 | NA
CASSLSPRAGANVLTF | TGTGCCAGCAGTTTATCCCCCCGGGCTGGGGCCAACGTCCTGACTTTC | NA | TRBV27 | 16 | TRBJ2-6 | NA
CASSRGSQETQYF | TGTGCCAGCTCCAGGGGCAGCCAAGAGACCCAGTACTTC | NA | TRBV6-6 | 13 | TRBJ2-5 | once
CASGSLTPTKFFQRGYTF | TGTGCCAGCGGGTCGCTCACCCCGACAAAGTTTTTCCAGCGTGGCTACACCTTC | NA | TRBV27 | 18 | TRBJ1-2 | NA
CASSTLPPVSIGNEKLFF | TGTGCCAGTAGTACATTACCCCCTGTGTCAATCGGTAATGAAAAACTGTTTTTT | NA | TRBV19 | 18 | TRBJ1-4 | NA
CASSQAGAGTLGNTIYF | TGCGCCAGCAGCCAAGCCGGCGCCGGGACATTGGGAAACACCATATATTTT | NA | TRBV4-1 | 17 | TRBJ1-3 | NA
CASSPPATSMWEQYF | TGTGCCAGCTCACCTCCGGCCACCTCGATGTGGGAGCAGTACTTC | NA | TRBV18 | 15 | TRBJ2-7 | NA
CASSLEGATEAFF | TGTGCCAGCAGCTTAGAGGGGGCCACTGAAGCTTTCTTT | NA | TRBV11-2 | 13 | TRBJ1-1 | NA
CAWKRLAVQETQYF | TGTGCCTGGAAAAGACTAGCGGTACAAGAGACCCAGTACTTC | TRBD2 | TRBV30 | 14 | TRBJ2-5 | NA
CASSFGGSSTDTQYF | TGCGCCAGCAGCTTCGGCGGATCTAGCACAGATACGCAGTATTTT | NA | TRBV5-1 | 15 | TRBJ2-3 | NA
CASSLSQPQHF | TGTGCCAGCAGTTTAAGTCAGCCCCAGCATTTT | NA | TRBV27 | 11 | TRBJ1-5 | NA
CASSLDRGQHNEQFF | TGTGCCAGCAGCCTAGACAGGGGGCAACACAATGAGCAGTTCTTC | TRBD1 | TRBV7-7 | 15 | TRBJ2-1 | once
CASSAEGPQHF | TGTGCCAGCAGCGCCGAGGGCCCACAGCATTTT | NA | TRBV6-1 | 11 | TRBJ1-5 | NA
CATSREQPGQSYEQYF | TGTGCCACCAGCAGAGAACAACCGGGACAGTCCTACGAGCAGTACTTC | TRBD1 | TRBV15 | 16 | TRBJ2-7 | NA